This T cell receptor (beta chain) was captured by sequencing in a study of beta chain features in type 1 diabetes. Expressed TCRB transcripts got sequenced, as all isolated RNA was reverse transcribed. For naive, central memory and regulatory T cell samples, reads averaged around 3.8 million. Only in-frame clones appear in the TCRdb table, and some are missing; sequencing was by immunoSEQ multiplex PCR. The data show almost 350,000 clones, with less than 10% seen just once and around 0.45% held by the top ten. The ends were cut back, 8 bases at V and 1 base at J, with 5 bases in the middle. CDR3 length: 11 amino acids. Germline values: CDR1 SNHLY, CDR2 FYNNEI. This clone occurred a few times.

The sequence was obtained from a woman aged 18 to 35 in good health. The rearrangement uses TRBV2 and TRBJ2-5; D possibly corresponds to TRBD2 (5 bases). The sample taken for sequencing was central memory CD4+ T cells from blood. CDR3 protein: CASGSQETQYF. CDR3 nucleotide sequence: TGTGCCAGCGGGAGCCAAGAGACCCAGTACTTC.